Listed here are 29 T cell receptor beta chains from one sample, sequenced in a study of beta chain features in type 1 diabetes. Reverse transcription of all isolated RNA meant that expressed TCRB transcripts were sequenced. Sequencing used immunoSEQ multiplex PCR; TCRdb keeps in-frame clones, though not all of them. The sample consists of about 140,000 clones, roughly 9.7% of them appearing once. The sample comprised central memory CD4+ T cells from blood. The receptor set was obtained from a woman between 40 and 50 years old in good health.

CDR3 in DNA: TGTGCCAGCACCGCCTCCCCTCCCACCCTACGACAGGGCCTAGCCAAAAACATTCAGTACTTC. It codes for CASTASPPTLRQGLAKNIQYF. The rearrangement joins TRBV27 to TRBJ2-4; TRBD1 agrees at 7 bases. Germline lookup yields CDR1 MNHEY and CDR2 SMNVEV (reference sequence). CDR3 length equals 21 residues. V was pared by 7 bases and J by 0 bases, with 24 bases of the junction left unmatched.

This clone was seen a few times. The chain links TRBV7-9 to TRBJ2-3; TRBD2 agrees at 7 bases. Germline V gene sequence: CDR1 SEHNR, CDR2 FQNEAQ (reference sequence). The CDR3 covers 15 residues. V gave up 3 bases and J gave up 0 bases; unmatched junction bases: 3. This CDR3 reads CASSFGGISTDTQYF. The CDR3 region has the DNA TGTGCCAGCAGCTTCGGGGGGATAAGCACAGATACGCAGTATTTT.

Points on this clone: The sample holds other DNA sequences that translate to the same CDR3. As DNA, the CDR3 is TGTGCCATCAGGGGGGACAGGGAAAACACCGGGGAGCTGTTTTTT. It codes for CAIRGDRENTGELFF. The genes are TRBV10-3 and TRBJ2-2; 9 nucleotides line up with TRBD1. Unmatched junction bases numbered 4, after V lost 6 bases and J lost 2 bases. CDR3 length: 15 amino acids. Germline values: CDR1 ENHRY, CDR2 SYGVKD.

This clone was seen only once. The chain links TRBV10-3 to TRBJ1-6, with TRBD1 matching over 8 bases. The V and J ends lost 5 bases and 5 bases, in that order; junction bases with no gene match: 2. CDR1 ENHRY and CDR2 SYGVKD come from the germline V gene. The CDR3 consists of 14 residues. The CDR3 loop is CAISQGADNSPLHF. The DNA of the CDR3 is TGTGCCATCAGTCAGGGGGCAGATAATTCACCCCTCCACTTT.

This clone has a handful of counts. The CDR3 nucleotides read TGTGCCAGCAGTTCCGGGACAGGGTCGGAGACCCAGTACTTC. Protein: CASSSGTGSETQYF. The gene calls are TRBV27 and TRBJ2-5; 9 bases fit TRBD1. The CDR3 totals 14 residues. J lost 5 bases, V lost 4 bases, and 5 bases had no gene match. CDR1 is MNHEY, CDR2 SMNVEV, per germline (reference sequence).

This clone came up a few times. The V gene is TRBV5-1, the J gene TRBJ1-1, with 10 bases that match TRBD1. V gave up 1 base and J gave up 6 bases; unmatched junction bases: 6. The CDR3 has 15 residues. The germline V gene has CDR1 SGHRS and CDR2 YFSETQ. CDR3 amino acids: CASSLSPGTGAEAFF. CDR3 DNA: TGCGCCAGCAGCTTGTCCCCCGGGACAGGGGCTGAAGCTTTCTTT.

The sample holds a few counts of this clone. J is TRBJ1-2 and V is TRBV18, with 12 bases lining up with TRBD1. The junction had 15 bases not matched to a gene; V was cut back by 6 bases and J by 7 bases. Germline CDR1 KGHSH, CDR2 LQKENI. CDR3 length equals 17 residues. The CDR3 loop is CASSPLTGTGGVVGYTF. DNA of the CDR3: TGTGCCAGCTCCCCTCTTACGGGGACAGGGGGCGTGGTTGGCTACACCTTC.

V is TRBV4-2 and J is TRBJ1-2; 9 bases line up with TRBD1. Trimming at V came to 8 bases and at J to 5 bases, leaving 6 bases not matched to a gene. Germline assignment: CDR1 LGHNA and CDR2 YNFKEQ. The CDR3 length is 13 residues. The CDR3 here is CASSRDRAYGYTF. The CDR3 nucleotides are TGTGCCAGCTCCCGGGACAGGGCATATGGCTACACCTTC.

The chain links TRBV5-8 to TRBJ2-5, with unresolved D. The length of the CDR3 is 14 residues. V lost 0 bases to trimming and J lost 4 bases, with 10 bases between them. From germline, CDR1 is SGHTS and CDR2 YDEGEE. The CDR3 spells CASSLVSSLETQYF. The CDR3 DNA reads TGTGCCAGCAGCTTGGTGTCGTCCCTAGAGACCCAGTACTTC.

This clone was detected many times. This chain links TRBV7-2 with TRBJ2-5; D ambiguous. Trimming cost V 4 bases and J 7 bases, with 10 bases left between them. Germline V gives CDR1 SGHTA, CDR2 FQGNSA. The CDR3 totals 12 residues. CDR3 protein: CASSSRVGTQYF. For the CDR3, the DNA is TGTGCCAGCAGCTCCCGGGTCGGGACCCAGTACTTC.

V is TRBV4-3 and J is TRBJ2-5; 7 nucleotides align to TRBD1. The better agreement between TRBJ2-7 and the DNA end casts doubt on the J call. CDR1 and CDR2 (germline): LGHNA, YSLEER. CDR3 size: 13 residues. The CDR3 DNA is TGCGCCAGCAGCCCACGAGGGGGCTCCGAGCAGTACTTC. It is translated as CASSPRGGSEQYF.

In this sample, this clone turned up a few times. The chain recombines TRBV7-2 with TRBJ2-7; 7 bases match TRBD1. Germline lookup yields CDR1 SGHTA and CDR2 FQGNSA. V dropped 6 bases and J dropped 6; count of bases not matched to a gene: 8. The CDR3 extends over 13 amino acids. The CDR3 loop reads CASRADRAGEQYF. In DNA form, the CDR3 reads TGTGCCAGCAGAGCTGACAGGGCTGGCGAGCAGTACTTC. The whole variable domain, remainder taken from reference TRBV7-2 and TRBJ2-7, is GAGVSQSPSNKVTEKGKDVELRCDPISGHTALYWYRQSLGQGLEFLIYFQGNSAPDKSGLPSDRFSAERTGGSVSTLTIQRTQQEDSAVYLCASRADRAGEQYFGPGTRLTVT.

This clone was counted a few times. The genes are TRBV11-2 and TRBJ1-2, with TRBD1 identical over 9 bases. V dropped 5 bases and J dropped 6; count of bases not matched to a gene: 4. This CDR3 has 13 residues. The V gene's germline CDR1 is SGHAT and CDR2 FQNNGV. CDR3 loop: CASSVGQGNGYTF. The DNA of the CDR3 is TGTGCCAGCAGCGTCGGACAGGGGAATGGCTACACCTTC.

The chain links TRBV7-2 to TRBJ1-4; D might be TRBD1 (6 bases). The V end was cut by 6 bases, the J end by 7 bases, with 18 bases between. Germline V gene lookup returns CDR1 SGHTA and CDR2 FQGNSA. This CDR3 spans 15 amino acids. Written as DNA, the CDR3 is TGTGCCAGCAGTCACAGGGTTCTAGAGTCTGAAAAACTGTTTTTT. Translated, it gives CASSHRVLESEKLFF.

This chain connects TRBV9 to TRBJ2-3; 12 bases are shared with TRBD2. The CDR3 sequence is 18 residues long. Trimming took 3 bases from V and 4 from J; bases not matched to a gene: 12. The germline gives CDR1 SGDLS, CDR2 YYNGEE. CDR3 DNA sequence: TGTGCCAGCAGCGATAATCCGGCACTAGCGGGGGGTTCAGATACGCAGTATTTT. Residues: CASSDNPALAGGSDTQYF.

The gene calls are TRBV6-5 and TRBJ1-2; D not certain. Per the germline V gene, CDR1 is MNHEY and CDR2 is SVGAGI. V lost 0 bases and J lost 8, with 13 bases in between. The CDR3 is 14 amino acids. This CDR3 is CASSYSGVPRGYTF. As DNA, the CDR3 is TGTGCCAGCAGTTACTCAGGAGTGCCTAGGGGCTACACCTTC.

The rearrangement links TRBV11-2 to TRBJ2-1; 11 positions agree with TRBD1. The CDR3 sequence is 17 residues long. Germline trimming cut 5 bases from V and 9 bases from J; bases unmatched to any gene: 15. The V gene's germline CDR1 is SGHAT and CDR2 FQNNGV. The CDR3 loop reads CASSPHPRTGGLGEQFF. As DNA, the CDR3 is TGTGCCAGCAGCCCGCACCCGAGGACAGGGGGCTTAGGTGAGCAGTTCTTC. The whole variable domain, remainder taken from reference TRBV11-2 and TRBJ2-1, is EAGVAQSPRYKIIEKRQSVAFWCNPISGHATLYWYQQILGQGPKLLIQFQNNGVVDDSQLPKDRFSAERLKGVDSTLKIQPAKLEDSAVYLCASSPHPRTGGLGEQFFGPGTRLTVL.

The sample holds a few counts of this clone. V is TRBV28 and J is TRBJ2-7; the D is unclear. V lost 2 bases and J lost 4, with 12 bases in between. CDR1 and CDR2 (germline): MDHEN, SYDVKM. The CDR3 is 14 residues long. The CDR3 DNA sequence: TGTGCCAGCAGTTTAGAACAGTCCTTTTACGAGCAGTACTTC. This codes for CASSLEQSFYEQYF.

V gene TRBV5-1 combines with J gene TRBJ2-3; 10 bases map to TRBD2. After removal of 4 bases from V and 4 bases from J, the junction contained 9 bases not matched to a gene. Germline CDR1 reads SGHRS; CDR2 reads YFSETQ. The CDR3 is 16 residues long. The CDR3 DNA reads as TGCGCCAGCAGCCCGAGAGCGGGGGGGCCCGCAGATACGCAGTATTTT. Protein product: CASSPRAGGPADTQYF.

In this sample, this clone turned up a few times. The same CDR3 can be traced to other DNA sequences in this sample. The chain couples TRBV10-3 to TRBJ1-2; no reliable D call. The germline V and J ends were trimmed by 0 bases and 3 bases, with 5 bases remaining between them. The CDR3 has 13 residues. Germline V gene data show CDR1 as ENHRY and CDR2 as SYGVKD. In DNA, the CDR3 is TGTGCCATCAGTGAGTCAACAGACTATGGCTACACCTTC. The encoded protein is CAISESTDYGYTF.

This clone was counted between two and nine times. This chain connects TRBV28 to TRBJ1-1; TRBD1 matches 10 bases. V lost 4 bases, J lost 6 bases, and 2 bases stayed unmatched. The CDR3 is 13 amino acids. CDR1 and CDR2 (germline): MDHEN, SYDVKM. CDR3: CASSSGQGAEAFF. The CDR3 region has the DNA TGTGCCAGCAGTTCCGGACAGGGGGCTGAAGCTTTCTTT. The full variable domain, in which reference TRBV28 and TRBJ1-1 provide the parts outside the CDR3, is DVKVTQSSRYLVKRTGEKVFLECVQDMDHENMFWYRQDPGLGLRLIYFSYDVKMKEKGDIPEGYSVSREKKERFSLILESASTNQTSMYLCASSSGQGAEAFFGQGTRLTVV.

V is TRBV4-2 and J is TRBJ2-2; a possible D gene is TRBD2 (6 bases). V dropped 4 bases and J dropped 1 base, with 13 bases sitting between them. Germline values: CDR1 LGHNA, CDR2 YNFKEQ. The CDR3 is 16 residues long. The CDR3 coding sequence is TGTGCCAGCAGCCCGAGGCTGGGAGGGAACACCGGGGAGCTGTTTTTT. Its protein is CASSPRLGGNTGELFF.

CDR3 DNA: TGTGCCAGCAGGCCGGGGACAGGGGGCTCCTACGAGCAGTACTTC. This gives the protein CASRPGTGGSYEQYF. This chain joins TRBV5-4 and TRBJ2-7, with 11 nucleotides matching TRBD1. Trimming cost V 5 bases and J 0 bases; bases outside gene matches: 4. The germline V gene encodes CDR1 SGHNT and CDR2 YYREEE (reference sequence). The CDR3 loop spans 15 amino acids.

V usage is TRBV18 and J usage is TRBJ1-1; the D is unclear. The V end was cut by 6 bases, the J end by 3 bases, with 11 bases between. CDR1 KGHSH and CDR2 LQKENI come from the germline V gene. This CDR3 is built from 13 residues. CDR3: CASSDSQDTEAFF. CDR3 DNA sequence: TGTGCCAGCTCGGATAGTCAGGACACTGAAGCTTTCTTT.

This chain links TRBV7-9 with TRBJ1-1; maybe TRBD1 (5 bases). The CDR3 loop spans 16 amino acids. The V gene's germline CDR1 is SEHNR and CDR2 FQNEAQ (reference sequence). V shed 8 bases and J shed 1 base, with 20 bases lying between them. The CDR3 spells CASVLAEGLGNTEAFF. For the CDR3, the DNA is TGTGCCAGCGTCTTAGCGGAGGGACTTGGGAACACTGAAGCTTTCTTT. Filled out from reference TRBV7-9 and TRBJ1-1, the complete variable domain reads DTGVSQNPRHKITKRGQNVTFRCDPISEHNRLYWYRQTLGQGPEFLTYFQNEAQLEKSRLLSDRFSAERPKGSFSTLEIQRTEQGDSAMYLCASVLAEGLGNTEAFFGQGTRLTVV.

V gene TRBV13 combines with J gene TRBJ1-2; the D gene is possibly TRBD1 (6 bases). Per germline, CDR1 PRHDT and CDR2 FYEKMQ (reference sequence). V gave up 0 bases and J gave up 7 bases, with 12 bases separating them. This CDR3 is 14 amino acids long. The CDR3 DNA reads as TGTGCCAGCAGCTTAGGGGGGGCCCTTCCTGGCTACACCTTC. Amino acid sequence: CASSLGGALPGYTF.

In its sample, this clone was seen a few times. The chain carries TRBV5-1 and TRBJ2-5, with 11 bases matching TRBD1. V lost 3 bases to trimming and J lost 5 bases; unmatched junction nucleotides: 9. Looked up from germline, CDR1 is SGHRS and CDR2 is YFSETQ. The CDR3 length is 16 residues. The CDR3 loop is CASSWSGTGGTETQYF. The CDR3 DNA reads TGCGCCAGCAGCTGGTCCGGGACAGGGGGTACGGAGACCCAGTACTTC.

V and J are TRBV28 and TRBJ1-4; D perhaps matches TRBD1 (6 bases). Deletions cut 8 bases from V and 7 bases from J, with 17 bases between. The CDR3 is 14 amino acids. In germline, CDR1 is MDHEN, CDR2 SYDVKM. In DNA form, the CDR3 reads TGTGCCAGCGAGAACGGCGGGGGGCGTGAAAAACTGTTTTTT. This translates into CASENGGGREKLFF. Full variable domain (outside the CDR3, taken from reference TRBV28 and TRBJ1-4): DVKVTQSSRYLVKRTGEKVFLECVQDMDHENMFWYRQDPGLGLRLIYFSYDVKMKEKGDIPEGYSVSREKKERFSLILESASTNQTSMYLCASENGGGREKLFFGSGTQLSVL.

There are a few counts of this clone. The gene calls are TRBV19 and TRBJ1-5; D not resolved. V was pared by 4 bases and J by 9 bases, with 10 bases between. This CDR3 has 12 residues. Germline-derived CDR1 and CDR2 are LNHDA and SQIVND (reference sequence). CDR3 bases: TGTGCCAGTAGTACGAGAGAGCGGCCCCAGCATTTT. Translated: CASSTRERPQHF. The variable domain in full, with the rest retrieved from reference TRBV19 and TRBJ1-5, is DGGITQSPKYLFRKEGQNVTLSCEQNLNHDAMYWYRQDPGQGLRLIYYSQIVNDFQKGDIAEGYSVSREKKESFPLTVTSAQKNPTAFYLCASSTRERPQHFGDGTRLSIL.